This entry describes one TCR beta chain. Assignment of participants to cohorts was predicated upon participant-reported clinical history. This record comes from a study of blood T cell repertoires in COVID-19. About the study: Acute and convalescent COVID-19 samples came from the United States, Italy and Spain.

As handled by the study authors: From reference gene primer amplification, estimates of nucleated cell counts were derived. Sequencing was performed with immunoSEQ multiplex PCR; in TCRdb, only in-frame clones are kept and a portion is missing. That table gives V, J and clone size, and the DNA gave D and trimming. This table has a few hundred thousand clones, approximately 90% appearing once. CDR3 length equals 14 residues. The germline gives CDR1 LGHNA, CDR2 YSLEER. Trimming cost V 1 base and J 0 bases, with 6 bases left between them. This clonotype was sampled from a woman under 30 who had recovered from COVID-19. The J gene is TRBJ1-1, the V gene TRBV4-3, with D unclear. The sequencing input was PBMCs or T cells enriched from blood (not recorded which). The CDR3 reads CASSQGRMNTEAFF. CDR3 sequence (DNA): TGCGCCAGCAGCCAAGGGCGGATGAACACTGAAGCTTTCTTT.